The 26 T cell receptor beta chains listed next were all sequenced from one sample in a study of technical replicates of blood from a few donors. Assay used: immunoSEQ multiplex PCR; TCRdb lists only in-frame clones, some missing. Among around 100,000 clones listed, 85% to 95% were seen once. Sequencing was carried out using T cells isolated from PBMCs. The receptors originated from a human donor in good health.

The chain is built from TRBV30 and TRBJ2-1, with 9 bases lining up with TRBD2. V gave up 2 bases and J gave up 7 bases; unmatched junction bases: 15. Germline V lookup: CDR1 GTSNPN, CDR2 SVGIG (reference sequence). The CDR3 extends over 17 amino acids. The CDR3 DNA reads as TGTGCCTGGAGTCCACTTAGCGGGAGCTTTGTATTTAATGAGCAGTTCTTC. It translates to CAWSPLSGSFVFNEQFF.

V and J are TRBV20-1 and TRBJ2-7; D gene uncertain. This CDR3 comprises 11 residues. V dropped 3 bases and J dropped 3 bases, with 6 bases sitting between them. Germline V gene data show CDR1 as DFQATT and CDR2 as SNEGSKA (reference sequence). In DNA, the CDR3 is TGCAGTGCTAGTAACAGCTACGAGCAGTACTTC. Amino acids: CSASNSYEQYF.

The V call is TRBV2, the J call TRBJ2-7; 7 bases match TRBD2. CDR1 and CDR2 (germline): SNHLY, FYNNEI. After removal of 1 base from V and 2 bases from J, the junction contained 2 bases not matched to a gene. CDR3 size: 14 residues. In DNA form, the CDR3 reads TGTGCCAGCAGTGAAGGCGGGGGACCCTACGAGCAGTACTTC. It yields the protein CASSEGGGPYEQYF.

This rearrangement joins TRBV19 to TRBJ1-1; 7 nucleotides agree with TRBD1. Germline V CDR1 and CDR2: LNHDA, SQIVND (reference sequence). V lost 5 bases to trimming and J lost 6 bases; unmatched junction nucleotides: 12. This CDR3 spans 15 amino acids. CDR3 sequence: CASSATGTEPPEAFF. The CDR3 region has the DNA TGTGCCAGTAGTGCCACCGGGACAGAACCTCCTGAAGCTTTCTTT.

The V call is TRBV4-2, the J call TRBJ2-2; a weak D match, TRBD2 (6 bases). V lost 5 bases, J lost 4 bases, and 11 bases lay in between. The CDR3 length is 14 residues. Germline CDR1 is LGHNA and CDR2 is YNFKEQ. This CDR3 reads CASSVGSRTGELFF. In DNA form, the CDR3 reads TGTGCCAGCAGCGTCGGGAGTCGCACCGGGGAGCTGTTTTTT.

The V call is TRBV5-4, the J call TRBJ2-2; maybe TRBD2 (6 bases). The germline V gene encodes CDR1 SGHNT and CDR2 YYREEE (reference sequence). The CDR3 covers 15 residues. V lost 1 base, J lost 6 bases, and 13 bases lay in between. CDR3 in amino acids: CASSLWGEGPGELFF. DNA of the CDR3: TGTGCCAGCAGCTTGTGGGGGGAAGGTCCCGGGGAGCTGTTTTTT.

The chain has TRBV7-2 and TRBJ2-5; TRBD2 matches at 12 bases. Germline CDR1 SGHTA, CDR2 FQGNSA. Unmatched junction bases numbered 3, after V lost 0 bases and J lost 1 base. The CDR3 length is 17 residues. The CDR3 DNA sequence: TGTGCCAGCAGCTTAGCGCGGGGACTAGCGGGCCAAGAGACCCAGTACTTC. It encodes CASSLARGLAGQETQYF.

The chain joins TRBV19 to TRBJ2-7; tentatively, D is TRBD2 (6 bases). Germline V CDR1 and CDR2: LNHDA, SQIVND (reference sequence). The CDR3 runs to 14 residues. V gave up 5 bases and J gave up 2 bases, with 13 bases separating them. CDR3 coding DNA: TGTGCCAGTAGTCTCGGGAGTGGAACCTACGAGCAGTACTTC. Translated, it gives CASSLGSGTYEQYF.

The table lists this clone with a few counts. The chain combines TRBV7-3 with TRBJ2-1, with 7 bases that match TRBD2. CDR1 is SGHTA and CDR2 is FQGTGA in the germline V gene. After removal of 8 bases from V and 4 bases from J, the junction contained 5 bases not matched to a gene. This CDR3 is 13 amino acids long. CDR3 DNA sequence: TGTGCCAGCGGGGCTAGCGGTTACAATGAGCAGTTCTTC. It translates to CASGASGYNEQFF.

The chain links TRBV7-9 to TRBJ2-7; 8 bases agree with TRBD1. Losses at the gene ends were 6 bases for V and 3 bases for J; bases not matched to a gene: 7. The CDR3 is 14 amino acids. Germline CDR1 SEHNR, CDR2 FQNEAQ (reference sequence). DNA for the CDR3: TGTGCCAGCAGTAGCTGGGACAGGTTCTACGAGCAGTACTTC. Encoded protein: CASSSWDRFYEQYF.

The rearrangement uses TRBV5-1 and TRBJ1-4; 9 bases line up with TRBD1. Per germline, CDR1 SGHRS and CDR2 YFSETQ. V was clipped by 4 bases and J by 8 bases; unmatched bases: 15. This CDR3 region has 17 residues. CDR3: CASSPLPGQGRDEKLFF. The DNA of the CDR3 is TGCGCCAGCAGCCCACTCCCGGGACAGGGAAGGGACGAAAAACTGTTTTTT. The full variable domain, in which reference TRBV5-1 and TRBJ1-4 provide the parts outside the CDR3, is KAGVTQTPRYLIKTRGQQVTLSCSPISGHRSVSWYQQTPGQGLQFLFEYFSETQRNKGNFPGRFSGRQFSNSRSEMNVSTLELGDSALYLCASSPLPGQGRDEKLFFGSGTQLSVL.

CDR3 nucleotide sequence: TGTGCCAGCAGTTGGACAGGGGGGAACACTGAAGCTTTCTTT. Its translation is CASSWTGGNTEAFF. The chain recombines TRBV6-5 with TRBJ1-1; TRBD1 agrees at 10 bases. CDR1 and CDR2 from the germline V gene are MNHEY and SVGAGI. The CDR3 loop spans 14 amino acids. After removal of 4 bases from V and 1 base from J, the junction contained 0 bases not matched to a gene.

The J gene is TRBJ2-1, the V gene TRBV2; possibly TRBD2 for D (5 bases). This CDR3 has 16 amino acids. Germline V gene lookup returns CDR1 SNHLY and CDR2 FYNNEI. V was clipped by 2 bases and J by 1 base, with 12 bases between them. DNA for the CDR3: TGTGCCAGCAGTGAAAAGAGGACTGAATCCTACAATGAGCAGTTCTTC. It specifies CASSEKRTESYNEQFF.

The chain links TRBV29-1 to TRBJ2-7; D is uncertain. Trimming cost V 2 bases and J 1 base, with 6 bases left between them. Germline loops: CDR1 SQVTM, CDR2 ANQGSEA. The CDR3 consists of 12 residues. CDR3 DNA: TGCAGCGTTGAAATTCAGTCCTACGAGCAGTACTTC. Its protein is CSVEIQSYEQYF.

The CDR3 coding sequence is TGCGCCAGCAGCTCCAGACAGGGCTACGAGCAGTACTTC. It codes for CASSSRQGYEQYF. This chain connects TRBV5-1 to TRBJ2-7, with TRBD1 identical over 7 bases. Germline values: CDR1 SGHRS, CDR2 YFSETQ. The CDR3 consists of 13 residues. With V trimmed by 3 bases and J by 3 bases, 3 bases remained unmatched.

The chain employs TRBV10-2 and TRBJ2-2, with D maybe TRBD2 (6 bases). Trimming took 3 bases from V and 4 from J, leaving 12 bases between them. This CDR3 has 15 amino acids. Germline V lookup: CDR1 WSHSY, CDR2 SAAADI. CDR3 nucleotides: TGCGCCAGCAGTGAATGGGGGGTGGGCACCGGGGAGCTGTTTTTT. It codes for CASSEWGVGTGELFF.

The chain recombines TRBV7-9 with TRBJ2-7; TRBD2 matches 9 bases. The V and J ends lost 1 base and 2 bases, in that order; junction bases with no gene match: 0. CDR3 length equals 14 residues. CDR1 and CDR2 (germline): SEHNR, FQNEAQ (reference sequence). CDR3 residues: CASSLGTSAYEQYF. The CDR3 DNA reads as TGTGCCAGCAGCTTAGGGACTAGCGCCTACGAGCAGTACTTC. Full variable domain (rest looked up from reference TRBV7-9 and TRBJ2-7): DTGVSQNPRHKITKRGQNVTFRCDPISEHNRLYWYRQTLGQGPEFLTYFQNEAQLEKSRLLSDRFSAERPKGSFSTLEIQRTEQGDSAMYLCASSLGTSAYEQYFGPGTRLTVT.

The rearrangement links TRBV18 to TRBJ2-3; the D is unclear. The CDR3 contains 15 residues. Germline CDR1 KGHSH, CDR2 LQKENI. Deletions cut 1 base from V and 1 base from J, with 9 bases between. The CDR3 region has the DNA TGTGCCAGCTCACCACTGACACTCGGCACAGATACGCAGTATTTT. The encoded protein is CASSPLTLGTDTQYF.

V is TRBV15 and J is TRBJ2-1, with D perhaps TRBD2 (7 bases). V was shortened by 3 bases and J by 5 bases, with 17 bases between the two germline ends. The CDR3 covers 16 residues. The V gene's germline CDR1 is LNHNV and CDR2 YYDKDF (reference sequence). The CDR3 region is CATSSQGRGAHNEQFF. CDR3 coding DNA: TGTGCCACCAGCAGCCAAGGACGGGGGGCCCACAATGAGCAGTTCTTC.

The V and J genes are TRBV28 and TRBJ2-7; D unresolved. The CDR3 loop spans 13 amino acids. CDR1 and CDR2 from the germline V gene are MDHEN and SYDVKM. V dropped 5 bases and J dropped 3 bases, with 11 bases sitting between them. CDR3 nucleotide sequence: TGTGCCAGCAGTACCACTCCCTACTACGAGCAGTACTTC. Translated: CASSTTPYYEQYF.

This chain connects TRBV29-1 to TRBJ2-1; D gene uncertain. The V gene lost 3 bases and the J gene lost 8 bases, with 8 bases spanning the gap. The CDR3 is 11 residues long. CDR1 is SQVTM, CDR2 ANQGSEA, per germline. CDR3 nucleotide sequence: TGCAGCGTTGACTTGGGCCATGAGCAGTTCTTC. Protein sequence: CSVDLGHEQFF.

This clone was recorded once. The J gene is TRBJ1-2, the V gene TRBV7-2, with D perhaps matching TRBD1 (6 bases). The CDR3 contains 13 residues. Per germline, CDR1 SGHTA and CDR2 FQGNSA. V gave up 2 bases and J gave up 8 bases, with 12 bases separating them. CDR3 residues: CASSLRDKGGYTF. The CDR3 coding sequence is TGTGCCAGCAGCTTAAGGGACAAAGGGGGCTACACCTTC. Combining the CDR3 with reference TRBV7-2 and TRBJ1-2 gives the whole variable domain GAGVSQSPSNKVTEKGKDVELRCDPISGHTALYWYRQSLGQGLEFLIYFQGNSAPDKSGLPSDRFSAERTGGSVSTLTIQRTQQEDSAVYLCASSLRDKGGYTFGSGTRLTVV.

J is TRBJ1-2 and V is TRBV29-1; 9 nucleotides line up with TRBD1. Germline V CDR1 and CDR2: SQVTM, ANQGSEA. The CDR3 is 12 residues long. The V and J ends lost 6 bases and 7 bases, in that order; junction bases with no gene match: 6. In nucleotides, the CDR3 is TGCAGCGTGGGACAGGGTCATGTTGGCTACACCTTC. This codes for CSVGQGHVGYTF.

The rearrangement uses TRBV2 and TRBJ2-2; TRBD2 agrees at 7 bases. CDR1 and CDR2 (germline): SNHLY, FYNNEI. The CDR3 covers 16 residues. The J segment lost 7 bases and the V segment lost 8 bases, leaving 16 bases of the junction unmatched. The DNA of the CDR3 is TGTGCCAGCTGGCCGGCGGGAGAGAAACATAGCGGGGAGCTGTTTTTT. Translated: CASWPAGEKHSGELFF.

V and J are TRBV6-5 and TRBJ2-7; 11 nucleotides line up with TRBD2. In germline, CDR1 is MNHEY, CDR2 SVGAGI. This CDR3 region has 14 residues. The J segment lost 7 bases and the V segment lost 2 bases, leaving 4 bases of the junction unmatched. CDR3 residues: CASSYELAGEEQYF. The DNA of the CDR3 is TGTGCCAGCAGTTACGAACTAGCGGGAGAAGAGCAGTACTTC.

This clone is a singleton in its sample. The V gene is TRBV9, the J gene TRBJ2-5; D gene unclear. V was clipped by 1 base and J by 3 bases, with 7 bases between them. CDR1 is SGDLS and CDR2 is YYNGEE in the germline V gene. CDR3 size: 13 residues. CDR3 in DNA: TGTGCCAGCAGCGTATCAACAGAAGAGACCCAGTACTTC. It specifies CASSVSTEETQYF.